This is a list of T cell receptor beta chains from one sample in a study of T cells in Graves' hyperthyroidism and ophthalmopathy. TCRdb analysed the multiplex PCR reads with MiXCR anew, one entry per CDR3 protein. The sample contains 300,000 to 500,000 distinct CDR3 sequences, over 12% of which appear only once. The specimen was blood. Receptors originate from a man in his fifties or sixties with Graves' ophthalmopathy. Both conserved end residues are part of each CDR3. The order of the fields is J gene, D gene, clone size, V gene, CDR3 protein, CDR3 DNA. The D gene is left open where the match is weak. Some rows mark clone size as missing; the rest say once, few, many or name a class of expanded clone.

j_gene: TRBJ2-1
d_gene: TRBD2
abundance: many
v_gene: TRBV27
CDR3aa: CASSTQAGGREYNEQFF
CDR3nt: TGTGCCAGCAGCACTCAAGCGGGAGGCCGGGAGTACAATGAGCAGTTCTTC

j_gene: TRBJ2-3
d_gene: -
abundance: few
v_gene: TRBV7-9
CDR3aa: CASSQLGEDTQYF
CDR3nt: TGTGCCAGCAGCCAACTGGGGGAGGATACGCAGTATTTT

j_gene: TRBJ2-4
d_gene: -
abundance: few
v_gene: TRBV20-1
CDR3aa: CSASSQEKNIQYF
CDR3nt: TGCAGTGCTAGTTCCCAGGAAAAAAACATTCAGTACTTC

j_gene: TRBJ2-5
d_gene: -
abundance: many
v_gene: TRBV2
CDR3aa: CASSGAETQYF
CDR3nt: TGTGCCAGCAGTGGAGCGGAGACCCAGTACTTC

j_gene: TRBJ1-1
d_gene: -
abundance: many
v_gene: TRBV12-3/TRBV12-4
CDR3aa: CASSLTWGKNTEAFF
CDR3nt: TGTGCCAGCAGTTTAACATGGGGAAAGAACACTGAAGCTTTCTTT

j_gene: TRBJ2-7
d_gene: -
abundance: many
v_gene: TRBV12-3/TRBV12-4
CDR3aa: CASRHSGTTTHEQYF
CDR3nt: TGTGCCAGCAGACATTCCGGGACCACGACCCACGAGCAGTACTTC

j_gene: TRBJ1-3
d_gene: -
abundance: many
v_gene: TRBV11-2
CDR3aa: CASSLGSGGGASLGDTIYF
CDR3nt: TGTGCCAGCAGCTTAGGCTCTGGCGGCGGAGCCTCTCTCGGGGACACCATATATTTT

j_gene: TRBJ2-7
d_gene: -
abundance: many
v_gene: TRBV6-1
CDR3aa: CASKSAPVEYEQYF
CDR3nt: TGTGCCAGCAAGTCGGCACCGGTAGAGTACGAGCAGTACTTC

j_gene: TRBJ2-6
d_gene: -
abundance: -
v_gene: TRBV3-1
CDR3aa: CASSQGQSNSGANVLTF
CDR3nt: TGTGCCAGCAGCCAAGGACAGAGTAACTCTGGGGCCAACGTCCTGACTTTC

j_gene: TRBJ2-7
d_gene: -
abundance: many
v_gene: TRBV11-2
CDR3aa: CASSLGSATYEQYF
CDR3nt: TGTGCCAGCAGCTTAGGTAGCGCAACCTACGAGCAGTACTTC

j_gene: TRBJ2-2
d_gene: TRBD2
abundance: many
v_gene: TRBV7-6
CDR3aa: CASSSGGPRAGVTGELFF
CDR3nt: TGTGCCAGCAGCTCGGGGGGCCCGAGAGCGGGAGTCACCGGGGAGCTGTTTTTT

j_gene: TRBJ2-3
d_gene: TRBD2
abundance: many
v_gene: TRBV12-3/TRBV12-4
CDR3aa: CASSPKGLASDTQYF
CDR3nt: TGTGCCAGCAGCCCAAAGGGACTAGCATCTGATACGCAGTATTTT

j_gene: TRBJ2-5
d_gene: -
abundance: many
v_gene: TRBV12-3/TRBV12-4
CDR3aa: CASTISPPGSGETQYF
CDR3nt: TGTGCCAGCACCATCAGCCCCCCAGGATCGGGGGAGACCCAGTACTTC

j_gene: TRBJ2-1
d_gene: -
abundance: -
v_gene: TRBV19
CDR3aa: CASSISAWTYNEQFF
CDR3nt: TGTGCCAGTAGTATTTCTGCGTGGACGTACAATGAGCAGTTCTTC

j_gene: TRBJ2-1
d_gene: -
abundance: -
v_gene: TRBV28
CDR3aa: CASSLPQRITYNEQFF
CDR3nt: TGTGCCAGCAGTCTACCCCAACGGATCACCTACAATGAGCAGTTCTTC

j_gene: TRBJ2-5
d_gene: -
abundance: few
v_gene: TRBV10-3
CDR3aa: CAISESQGETQYF
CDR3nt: TGTGCCATCAGTGAGTCCCAGGGGGAGACCCAGTACTTC

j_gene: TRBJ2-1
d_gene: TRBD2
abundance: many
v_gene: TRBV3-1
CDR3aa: CASSQNLAGYYNEQFF
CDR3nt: TGTGCCAGCAGCCAGAATCTAGCGGGATACTACAATGAGCAGTTCTTC

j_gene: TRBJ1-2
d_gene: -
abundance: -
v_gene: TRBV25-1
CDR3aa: CASSGGRNYGYTF
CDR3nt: TGTGCCAGCAGCGGGGGGAGGAACTATGGCTACACCTTC

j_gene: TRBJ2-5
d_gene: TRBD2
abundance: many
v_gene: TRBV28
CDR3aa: CASRTSGPRGETQYF
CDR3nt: TGTGCCAGCAGAACTAGCGGCCCAAGAGGAGAGACCCAGTACTTC

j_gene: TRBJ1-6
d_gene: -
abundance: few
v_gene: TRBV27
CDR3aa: CASSLLPGQGHNSPLHF
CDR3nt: TGTGCCAGCAGTTTACTCCCCGGGCAGGGGCATAATTCACCCCTCCACTTT

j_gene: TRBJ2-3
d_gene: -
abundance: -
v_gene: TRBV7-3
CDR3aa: CASRPGRYTDTQYF
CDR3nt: TGTGCCAGCAGGCCGGGACGGTACACAGATACGCAGTATTTT

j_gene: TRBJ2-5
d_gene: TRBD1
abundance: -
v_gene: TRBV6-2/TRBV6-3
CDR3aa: CASSQGAETQYF
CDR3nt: TGTGCCAGCAGCCAGGGGGCGGAGACCCAGTACTTC

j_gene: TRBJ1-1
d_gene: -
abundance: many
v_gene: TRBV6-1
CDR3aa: CASSDLGGDTEAFF
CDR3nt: TGTGCCAGCAGTGATCTGGGTGGGGACACTGAAGCTTTCTTT

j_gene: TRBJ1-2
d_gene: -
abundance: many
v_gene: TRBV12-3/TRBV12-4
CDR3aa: CASSLSRGYTF
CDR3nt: TGTGCCAGCAGTTTAAGTAGGGGCTACACCTTC

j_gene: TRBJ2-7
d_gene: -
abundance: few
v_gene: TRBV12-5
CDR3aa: CASGLWKGLSSYEQYF
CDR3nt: TGTGCTAGTGGTTTGTGGAAGGGCCTGAGCTCCTACGAGCAGTACTTC

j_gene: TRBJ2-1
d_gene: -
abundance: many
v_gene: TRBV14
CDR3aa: CASSPAQNSPPYNEQFF
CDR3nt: TGTGCCAGCAGCCCAGCGCAGAACTCGCCCCCCTACAATGAGCAGTTCTTC

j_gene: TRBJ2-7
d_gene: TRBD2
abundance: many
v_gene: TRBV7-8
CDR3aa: CASSFDRVGTSGRNAYEQYF
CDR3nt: TGTGCCAGCAGCTTCGATAGGGTCGGGACTAGCGGGAGGAACGCCTACGAGCAGTACTTC

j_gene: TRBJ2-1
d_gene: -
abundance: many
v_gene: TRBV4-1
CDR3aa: CASSQDKPPSAAYNEQFF
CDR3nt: TGCGCCAGCAGCCAAGATAAACCCCCTAGCGCAGCCTACAATGAGCAGTTCTTC

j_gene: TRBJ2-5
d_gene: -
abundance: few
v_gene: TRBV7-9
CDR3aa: CASSSGDYQETQYF
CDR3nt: TGTGCCAGCAGCTCCGGGGACTACCAAGAGACCCAGTACTTC

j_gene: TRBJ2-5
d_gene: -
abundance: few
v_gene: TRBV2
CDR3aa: CASSEGDSNRAEEETQYF
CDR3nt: TGTGCCAGCAGTGAAGGGGACTCCAACCGCGCCGAGGAGGAGACCCAGTACTTC

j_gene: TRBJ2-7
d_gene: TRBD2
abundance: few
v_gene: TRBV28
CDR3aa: CASGVAYEQYF
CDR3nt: TGTGCAAGCGGGGTAGCTTACGAGCAGTACTTC

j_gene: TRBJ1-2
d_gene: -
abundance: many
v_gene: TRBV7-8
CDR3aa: CASSYTGFKGYTF
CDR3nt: TGTGCCAGCAGCTACACAGGGTTCAAGGGCTACACCTTC

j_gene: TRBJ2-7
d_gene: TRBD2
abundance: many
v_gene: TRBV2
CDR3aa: CASTGLAPLAVEQYF
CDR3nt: TGTGCCAGCACGGGACTAGCACCTCTGGCTGTCGAGCAGTACTTC

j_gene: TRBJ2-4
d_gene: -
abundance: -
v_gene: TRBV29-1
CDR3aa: CSVEVLAKNIQYF
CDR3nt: TGCAGCGTTGAAGTCTTAGCCAAAAACATTCAGTACTTC

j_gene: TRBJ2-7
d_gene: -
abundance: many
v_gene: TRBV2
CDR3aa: CASQRTYEQYF
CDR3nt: TGTGCCAGCCAAAGGACCTACGAGCAGTACTTC

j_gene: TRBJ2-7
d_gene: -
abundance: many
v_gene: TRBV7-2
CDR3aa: CASARRAFHEQYF
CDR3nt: TGTGCCAGCGCGAGACGGGCATTTCACGAGCAGTACTTC

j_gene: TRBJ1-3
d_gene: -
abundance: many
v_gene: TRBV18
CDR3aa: CASSPGQALSGNTIYF
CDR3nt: TGTGCCAGCTCACCAGGGCAGGCACTCTCTGGAAACACCATATATTTT

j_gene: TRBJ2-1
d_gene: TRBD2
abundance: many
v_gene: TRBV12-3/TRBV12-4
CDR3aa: CASSIVAGLGNNEQFF
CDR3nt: TGTGCCAGCAGCATCGTAGCGGGATTGGGGAACAATGAGCAGTTCTTC

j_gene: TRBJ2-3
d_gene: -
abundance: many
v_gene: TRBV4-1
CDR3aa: CASSQVGVSDTQYF
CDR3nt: TGCGCCAGCAGCCAAGTCGGGGTCTCAGATACGCAGTATTTT

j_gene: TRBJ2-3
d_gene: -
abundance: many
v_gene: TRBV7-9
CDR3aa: CASSLTSSTDTQYF
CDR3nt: TGTGCCAGCAGCTTAACGTCGAGCACAGATACGCAGTATTTT